This TCR beta chain is from a study of CD8 T cells in cerebrospinal fluid in Alzheimer's disease. TCRdb reprocessed the 10x single-cell sequencing reads, with one entry per CDR3 protein and no DNA. The table lists approximately 1,300 distinct CDR3 sequences. Every participant was in good physical condition without acute infectious disease. By frequency, this clonotype is medium-sized (0.01 to 0.1%). The TCR comes from a human donor with mild cognitive impairment. The sample consisted of cerebrospinal fluid.

The CDR3 reads CASSPRGSGEQYF. The chain has TRBV5-6 and TRBJ2-7; the TCRdb D gene call, TRBD1, has no DNA to confirm it. Germline CDR1 SGHDT, CDR2 YYEEEE. The CDR3 loop spans 13 amino acids.